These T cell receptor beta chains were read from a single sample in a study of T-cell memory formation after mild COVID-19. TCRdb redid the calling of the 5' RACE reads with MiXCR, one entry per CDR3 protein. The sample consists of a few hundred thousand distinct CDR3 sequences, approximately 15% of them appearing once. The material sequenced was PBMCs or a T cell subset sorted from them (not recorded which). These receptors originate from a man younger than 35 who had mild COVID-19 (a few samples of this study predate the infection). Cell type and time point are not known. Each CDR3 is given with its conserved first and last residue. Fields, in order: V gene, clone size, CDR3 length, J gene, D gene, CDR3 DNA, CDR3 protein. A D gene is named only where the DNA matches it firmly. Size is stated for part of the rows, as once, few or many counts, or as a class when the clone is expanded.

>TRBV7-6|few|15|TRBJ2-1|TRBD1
TGTGCCAGCAGCTTAGTGGGACAGGACTACAATGAGCAGTTCTTC
CASSLVGQDYNEQFF
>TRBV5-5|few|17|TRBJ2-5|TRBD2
TGTGCCAGCAGCTTAGCGGGGGGGCCTCTGGGTCAAGAGACCCAGTACTTC
CASSLAGGPLGQETQYF
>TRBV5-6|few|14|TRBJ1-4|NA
TGTGCCAGCAGCCACGGGGCGGAGAATGAAAAACTGTTTTTT
CASSHGAENEKLFF
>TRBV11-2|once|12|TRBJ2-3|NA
TGTGCCAGCAGGTTACAGGAAGATACGCAGTATTTT
CASRLQEDTQYF
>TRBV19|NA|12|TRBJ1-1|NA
TGTGCCAGTAGTATTTTAAGGAAAGAAGCTTTCTTT
CASSILRKEAFF
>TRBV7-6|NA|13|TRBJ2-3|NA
TGTGCCAGCAGCTTAGGAGGCACCCTAGCGCAGTATTTT
CASSLGGTLAQYF
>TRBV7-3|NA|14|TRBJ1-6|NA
TGTGCCAGCAGCTTGGGGGCGGTTAATTCACCCCTCCACTTT
CASSLGAVNSPLHF
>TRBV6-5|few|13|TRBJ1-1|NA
TGTGCCAGCGGGTTAAACCGGCACACTGAAGCTTTCTTT
CASGLNRHTEAFF
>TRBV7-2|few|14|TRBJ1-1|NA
TGTGCCAGCAGCTTAAGACAGATCAACACTGAAGCTTTCTTT
CASSLRQINTEAFF
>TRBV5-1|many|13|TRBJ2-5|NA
TGCGCCAGCAGCTTGGGGACCCAAGAGACCCAGTACTTC
CASSLGTQETQYF
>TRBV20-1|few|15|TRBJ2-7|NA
TGCAGTGCTGCCCTCCCCTCTCTTGGGTCGTACGAGCAGTACTTC
CSAALPSLGSYEQYF
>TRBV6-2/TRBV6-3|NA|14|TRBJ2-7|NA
TGTGCCACCGACCCGACGGAGGGCTTATCCGAGCAGTACTTC
CATDPTEGLSEQYF
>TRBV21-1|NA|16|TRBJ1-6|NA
TGTGCCAGCAGCAGACCGGGACAGGGGTTACGCTCACCCCTCCACTTT
CASSRPGQGLRSPLHF
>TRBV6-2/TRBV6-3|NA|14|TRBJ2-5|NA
TGTGCCAGCAGTTCACAGGGCATCCAAGAGACCCAGTACTTC
CASSSQGIQETQYF
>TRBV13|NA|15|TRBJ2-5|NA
TGTGCCAGCAGCTTCAAGGGGACACGGAAAGAGACCCAGTACTTC
CASSFKGTRKETQYF
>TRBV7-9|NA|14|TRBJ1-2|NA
TGTGCCAGCAGCTTAGCGACGATAGGCTATGGCTACACCTTC
CASSLATIGYGYTF
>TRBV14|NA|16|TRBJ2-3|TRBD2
TGTGCCAGCAGCCTCTTACGCGGGGGACCTCCAGATACGCAGTATTTT
CASSLLRGGPPDTQYF
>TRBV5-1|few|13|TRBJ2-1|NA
TGCGCCAGCAGCTTGGAGCCAAACAATGAGCAGTTCTTC
CASSLEPNNEQFF
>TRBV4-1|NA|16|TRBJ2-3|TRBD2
TGCGCCAGCAGCCAAGAACCTAGCGGGCTCTCCAGTACGCAGTATTTT
CASSQEPSGLSSTQYF
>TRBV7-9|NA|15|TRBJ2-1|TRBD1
TGTGCCAGCAGCCCTTCCACTTCGGACAGGGACGAGCAGTTCTTC
CASSPSTSDRDEQFF
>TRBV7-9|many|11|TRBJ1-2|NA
TGTGCCAGCAGCTTAGTGGATGGCTACACCTTC
CASSLVDGYTF
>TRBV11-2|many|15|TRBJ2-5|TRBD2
TGTGCCAGCAGCTTCTCTAGCGGGGGGCGAGAGACCCAGTACTTC
CASSFSSGGRETQYF
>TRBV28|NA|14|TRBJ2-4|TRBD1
TGTGCCAGCAGGGTGGGACAGGGTAAAAACATTCAGTACTTC
CASRVGQGKNIQYF
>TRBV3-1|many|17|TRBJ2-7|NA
TGTGCCAGCAGCCAACAATCGAATAGTTTTGGTGGGGGCGAGCAGTACTTC
CASSQQSNSFGGGEQYF
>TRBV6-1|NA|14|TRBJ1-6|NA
TGTGCCAGCAGTGAGCTGCCCACTAATTCACCCCTCCACTTT
CASSELPTNSPLHF
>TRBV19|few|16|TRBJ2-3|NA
TGTGCCAGTAGTAAGTTCCCCCGGCAGACACATGATACGCAGTATTTT
CASSKFPRQTHDTQYF
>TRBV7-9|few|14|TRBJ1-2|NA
TGTGCCAGCAGCAGACCCGGGGACACGGGTGGCTACACCTTC
CASSRPGDTGGYTF
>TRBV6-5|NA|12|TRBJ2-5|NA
TGTGCCAGCGGCCCCCGACAAGAGACCCAGTACTTC
CASGPRQETQYF
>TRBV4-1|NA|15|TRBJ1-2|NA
TGCGCCAGCAGCCGCCTGGAGGGAGCTAACTATGGCTACACCTTC
CASSRLEGANYGYTF
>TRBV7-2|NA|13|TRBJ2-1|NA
TGTGCCAGCGCCCTTGGAGGCTACAATGAGCAGTTCTTC
CASALGGYNEQFF
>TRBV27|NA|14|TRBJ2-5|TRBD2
TGTGCCAGCAGTCCCCCCGGGGGGTGGGAGACCCAGTACTTC
CASSPPGGWETQYF
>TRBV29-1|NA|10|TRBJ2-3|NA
TGCAGTTCAGAGAGAGATACGCAGTATTTT
CSSERDTQYF